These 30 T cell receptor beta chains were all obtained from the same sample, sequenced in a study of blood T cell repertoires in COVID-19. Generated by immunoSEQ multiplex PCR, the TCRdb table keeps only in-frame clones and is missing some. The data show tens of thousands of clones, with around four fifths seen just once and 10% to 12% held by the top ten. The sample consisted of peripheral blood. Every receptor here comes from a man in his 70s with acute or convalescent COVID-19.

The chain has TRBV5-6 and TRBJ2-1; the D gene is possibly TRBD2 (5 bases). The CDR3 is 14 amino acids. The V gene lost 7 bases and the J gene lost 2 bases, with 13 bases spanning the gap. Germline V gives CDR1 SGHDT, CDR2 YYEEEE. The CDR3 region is CASAQRLTYNEQFF. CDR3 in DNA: TGTGCCAGCGCTCAGAGACTAACCTACAATGAGCAGTTCTTC.

CDR3 nucleotides: TGTGCCACCAGTGACCCGACTTCGCTCTCCTACAATGAGCAGTTCTTC. Its translation: CATSDPTSLSYNEQFF. The chain carries TRBV24-1 and TRBJ2-1; D unclear. From germline, CDR1 is KGHDR and CDR2 SFDVKD. The germline V and J ends were trimmed by 4 bases and 0 bases, with 12 bases remaining between them. This CDR3 has 16 residues.

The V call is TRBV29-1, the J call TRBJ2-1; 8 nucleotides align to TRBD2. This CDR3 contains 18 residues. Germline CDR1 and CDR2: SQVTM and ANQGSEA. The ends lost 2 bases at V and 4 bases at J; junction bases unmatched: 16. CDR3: CSVEIPGGGSLLYNEQFF. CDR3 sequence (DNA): TGCAGCGTTGAAATCCCGGGCGGGGGGTCCCTCCTTTACAATGAGCAGTTCTTC.

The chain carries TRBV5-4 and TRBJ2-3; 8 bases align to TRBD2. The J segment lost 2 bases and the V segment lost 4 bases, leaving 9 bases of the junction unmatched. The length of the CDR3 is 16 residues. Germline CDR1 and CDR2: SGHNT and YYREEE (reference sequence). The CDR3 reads CASSPGPGGDTDTQYF. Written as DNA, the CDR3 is TGTGCCAGCAGCCCAGGACCCGGGGGGGACACAGATACGCAGTATTTT.

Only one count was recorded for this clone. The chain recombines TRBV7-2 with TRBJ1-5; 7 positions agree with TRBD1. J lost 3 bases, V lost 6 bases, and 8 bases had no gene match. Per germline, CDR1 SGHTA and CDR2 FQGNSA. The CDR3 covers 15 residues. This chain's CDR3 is CASSSWTGVNQPQHF. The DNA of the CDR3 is TGTGCCAGCAGTTCATGGACAGGCGTCAATCAGCCCCAGCATTTT.

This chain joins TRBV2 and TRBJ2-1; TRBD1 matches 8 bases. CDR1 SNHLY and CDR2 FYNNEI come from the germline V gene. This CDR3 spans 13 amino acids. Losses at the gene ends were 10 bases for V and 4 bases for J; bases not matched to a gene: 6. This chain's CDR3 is CAKDRDIYNEQFF. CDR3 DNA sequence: TGTGCCAAGGACAGGGACATATACAATGAGCAGTTCTTC.

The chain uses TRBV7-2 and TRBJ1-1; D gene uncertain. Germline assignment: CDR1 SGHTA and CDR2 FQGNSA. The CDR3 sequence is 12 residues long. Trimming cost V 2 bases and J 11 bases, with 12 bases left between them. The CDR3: CASSLPNKWAFF. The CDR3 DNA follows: TGTGCCAGCAGCTTACCAAACAAATGGGCTTTCTTT.

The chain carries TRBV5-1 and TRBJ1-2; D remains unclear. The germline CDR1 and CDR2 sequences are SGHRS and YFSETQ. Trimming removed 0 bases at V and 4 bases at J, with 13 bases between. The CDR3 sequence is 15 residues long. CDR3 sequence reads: CASSLDGSSSYGYTF. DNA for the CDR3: TGCGCCAGCAGCTTGGACGGGAGTTCGTCCTATGGCTACACCTTC. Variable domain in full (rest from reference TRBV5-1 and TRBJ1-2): KAGVTQTPRYLIKTRGQQVTLSCSPISGHRSVSWYQQTPGQGLQFLFEYFSETQRNKGNFPGRFSGRQFSNSRSEMNVSTLELGDSALYLCASSLDGSSSYGYTFGSGTRLTVV.

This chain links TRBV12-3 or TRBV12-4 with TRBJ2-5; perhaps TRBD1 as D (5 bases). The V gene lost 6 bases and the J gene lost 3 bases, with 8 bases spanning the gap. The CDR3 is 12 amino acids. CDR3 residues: CASSLTEETQYF. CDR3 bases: TGTGCCAGCAGCCTGACAGAAGAGACCCAGTACTTC.

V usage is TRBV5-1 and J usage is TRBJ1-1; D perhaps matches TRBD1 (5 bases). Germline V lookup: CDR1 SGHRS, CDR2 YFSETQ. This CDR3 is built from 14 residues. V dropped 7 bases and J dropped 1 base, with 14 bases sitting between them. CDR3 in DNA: TGCGCCAGCTCTCCGGACATTCCGAACACTGAAGCTTTCTTT. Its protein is CASSPDIPNTEAFF.

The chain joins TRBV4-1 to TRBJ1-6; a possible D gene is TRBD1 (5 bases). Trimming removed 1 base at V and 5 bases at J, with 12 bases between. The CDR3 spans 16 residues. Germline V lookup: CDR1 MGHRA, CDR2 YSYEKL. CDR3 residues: CASSQGVQVDNSPLHF. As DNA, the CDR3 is TGCGCCAGCAGCCAAGGGGTACAGGTGGATAATTCACCCCTCCACTTT.

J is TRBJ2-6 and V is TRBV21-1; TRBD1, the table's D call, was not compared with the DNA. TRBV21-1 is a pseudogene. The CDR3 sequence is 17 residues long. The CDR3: CASSSIDREPGANVLTF. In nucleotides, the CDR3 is TGTGCCAGCAGCAGCATTGACAGGGAACCTGGGGCCAACGTCCTGACTTTC.

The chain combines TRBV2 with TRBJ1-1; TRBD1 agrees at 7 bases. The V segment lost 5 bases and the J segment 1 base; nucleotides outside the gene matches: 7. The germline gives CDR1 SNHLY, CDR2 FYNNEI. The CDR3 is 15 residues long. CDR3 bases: TGTGCCAGCAGTATCGGACAGGCCCAGAACACTGAAGCTTTCTTT. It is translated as CASSIGQAQNTEAFF.

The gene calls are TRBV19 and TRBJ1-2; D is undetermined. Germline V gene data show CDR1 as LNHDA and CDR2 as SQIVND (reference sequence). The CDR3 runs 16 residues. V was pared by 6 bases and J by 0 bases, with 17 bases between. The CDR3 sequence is CASSPRVGRPNYGYTF. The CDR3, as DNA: TGTGCCAGTAGCCCCCGGGTAGGAAGACCTAACTATGGCTACACCTTC.

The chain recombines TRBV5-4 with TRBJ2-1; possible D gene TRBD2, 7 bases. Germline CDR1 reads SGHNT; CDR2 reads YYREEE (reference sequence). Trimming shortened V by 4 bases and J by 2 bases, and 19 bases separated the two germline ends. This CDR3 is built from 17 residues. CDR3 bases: TGTGCCAGCAGCCCGGCGGTCGGGGGGCCGACCTACAATGAGCAGTTCTTC. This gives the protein CASSPAVGGPTYNEQFF.

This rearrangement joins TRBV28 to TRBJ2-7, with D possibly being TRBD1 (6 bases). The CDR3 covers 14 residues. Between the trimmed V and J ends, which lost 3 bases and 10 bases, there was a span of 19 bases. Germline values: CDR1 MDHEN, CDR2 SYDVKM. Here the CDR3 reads CASSLATGLPFQYV. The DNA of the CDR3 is TGTGCCAGCAGTTTGGCTACAGGGCTCCCCTTCCAGTACGTC.

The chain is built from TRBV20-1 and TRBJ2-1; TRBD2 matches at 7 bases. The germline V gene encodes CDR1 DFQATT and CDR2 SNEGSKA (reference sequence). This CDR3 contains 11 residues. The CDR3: CSPRREGEQFF. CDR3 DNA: TGCAGCCCTCGCAGGGAGGGGGAGCAGTTCTTC.

CDR3 sequence (DNA): TGTGCCACCAGCAGAGGCCAGGGAAACATTCAGTACTTC. It yields the protein CATSRGQGNIQYF. The chain uses TRBV15 and TRBJ2-4, with a possible D match to TRBD1 (5 bases). Per germline, CDR1 LNHNV and CDR2 YYDKDF (reference sequence). This CDR3 has 13 amino acids. V lost 1 base, J lost 6 bases, and 7 bases lay in between.

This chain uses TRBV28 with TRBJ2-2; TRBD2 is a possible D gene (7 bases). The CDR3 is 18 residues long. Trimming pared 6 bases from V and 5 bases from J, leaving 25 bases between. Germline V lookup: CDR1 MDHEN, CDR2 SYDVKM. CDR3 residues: CASSSPGQNAGGTGELFF. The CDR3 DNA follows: TGTGCCAGCAGCTCGCCGGGACAAAACGCCGGGGGGACCGGGGAGCTGTTTTTT.

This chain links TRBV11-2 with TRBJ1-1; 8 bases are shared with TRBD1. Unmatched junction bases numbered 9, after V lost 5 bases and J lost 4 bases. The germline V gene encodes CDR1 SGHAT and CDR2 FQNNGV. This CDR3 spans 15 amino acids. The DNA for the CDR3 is TGTGCCAGCAGCCCCCGGACAGGGAGGTTCACTGAAGCTTTCTTT. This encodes CASSPRTGRFTEAFF.

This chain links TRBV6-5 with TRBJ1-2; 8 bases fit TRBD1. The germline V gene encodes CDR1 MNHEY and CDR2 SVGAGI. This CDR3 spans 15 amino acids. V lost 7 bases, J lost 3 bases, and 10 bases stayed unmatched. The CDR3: CASNSRDRWYYGYTF. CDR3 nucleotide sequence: TGTGCCAGCAACTCACGGGACAGGTGGTACTATGGCTACACCTTC.

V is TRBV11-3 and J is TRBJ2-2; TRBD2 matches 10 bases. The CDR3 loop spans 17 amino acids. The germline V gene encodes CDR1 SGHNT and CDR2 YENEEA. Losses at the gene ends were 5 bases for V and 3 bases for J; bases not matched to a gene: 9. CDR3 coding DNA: TGTGCCAGCAGCCATCTAACTAGCGGGGCTGACACCGGGGAGCTGTTTTTT. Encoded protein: CASSHLTSGADTGELFF.

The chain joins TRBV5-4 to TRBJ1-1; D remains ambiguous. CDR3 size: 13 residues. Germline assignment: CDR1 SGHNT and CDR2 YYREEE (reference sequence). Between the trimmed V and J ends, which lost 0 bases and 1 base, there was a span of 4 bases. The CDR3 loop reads CASSLVWNTEAFF. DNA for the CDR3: TGTGCCAGCAGCTTGGTATGGAACACTGAAGCTTTCTTT. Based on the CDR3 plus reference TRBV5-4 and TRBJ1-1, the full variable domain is ETGVTQSPTHLIKTRGQQVTLRCSSQSGHNTVSWYQQALGQGPQFIFQYYREEENGRGNFPPRFSGLQFPNYSSELNVNALELDDSALYLCASSLVWNTEAFFGQGTRLTVV.

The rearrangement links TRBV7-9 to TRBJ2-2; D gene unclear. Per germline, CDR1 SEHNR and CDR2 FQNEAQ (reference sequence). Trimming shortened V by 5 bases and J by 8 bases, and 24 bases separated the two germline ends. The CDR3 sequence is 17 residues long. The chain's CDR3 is CASSPRVAAAFGGELFF. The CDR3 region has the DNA TGTGCCAGCAGCCCCCGGGTGGCTGCGGCCTTTGGAGGGGAGCTGTTTTTT. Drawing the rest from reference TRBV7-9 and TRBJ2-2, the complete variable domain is DTGVSQNPRHKITKRGQNVTFRCDPISEHNRLYWYRQTLGQGPEFLTYFQNEAQLEKSRLLSDRFSAERPKGSFSTLEIQRTEQGDSAMYLCASSPRVAAAFGGELFFGEGSRLTVL.

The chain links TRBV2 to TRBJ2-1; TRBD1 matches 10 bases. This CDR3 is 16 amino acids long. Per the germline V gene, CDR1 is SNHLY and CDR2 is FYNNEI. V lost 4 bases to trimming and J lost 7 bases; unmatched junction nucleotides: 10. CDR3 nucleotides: TGTGCCAGCAGTGGCCGAGGGGACAGGGGAAGAAATGAGCAGTTCTTC. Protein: CASSGRGDRGRNEQFF. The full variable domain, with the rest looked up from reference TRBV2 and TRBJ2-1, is EPEVTQTPSHQVTQMGQEVILRCVPISNHLYFYWYRQILGQKVEFLVSFYNNEISEKSEIFDDQFSVERPDGSNFTLKIRSTKLEDSAMYFCASSGRGDRGRNEQFFGPGTRLTVL.

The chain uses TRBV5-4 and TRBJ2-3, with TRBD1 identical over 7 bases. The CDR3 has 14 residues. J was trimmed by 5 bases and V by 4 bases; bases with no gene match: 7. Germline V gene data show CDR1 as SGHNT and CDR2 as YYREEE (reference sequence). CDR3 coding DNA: TGTGCCAGCAGCCTCGGACAGGAAATAGATACGCAGTATTTT. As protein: CASSLGQEIDTQYF.

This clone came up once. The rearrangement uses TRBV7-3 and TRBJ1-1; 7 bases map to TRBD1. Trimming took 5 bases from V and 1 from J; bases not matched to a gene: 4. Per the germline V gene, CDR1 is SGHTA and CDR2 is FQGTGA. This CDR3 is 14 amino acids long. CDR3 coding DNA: TGTGCCAGCAGCCTCGGGACAGAGAACACTGAAGCTTTCTTT. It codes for CASSLGTENTEAFF.

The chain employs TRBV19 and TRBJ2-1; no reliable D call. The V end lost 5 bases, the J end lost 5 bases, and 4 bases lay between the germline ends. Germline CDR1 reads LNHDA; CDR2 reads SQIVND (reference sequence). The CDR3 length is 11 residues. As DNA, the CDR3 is TGTGCCAGTAGTCTAAACAATGAGCAGTTCTTC. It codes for CASSLNNEQFF.

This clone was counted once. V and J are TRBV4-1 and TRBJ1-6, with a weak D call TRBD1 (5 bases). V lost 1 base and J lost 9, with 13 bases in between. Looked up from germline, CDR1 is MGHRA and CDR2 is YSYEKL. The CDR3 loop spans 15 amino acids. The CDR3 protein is CASSQGGGLGSPLHF. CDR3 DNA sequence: TGCGCCAGCAGCCAAGGGGGGGGTTTAGGTTCACCCCTCCACTTT.

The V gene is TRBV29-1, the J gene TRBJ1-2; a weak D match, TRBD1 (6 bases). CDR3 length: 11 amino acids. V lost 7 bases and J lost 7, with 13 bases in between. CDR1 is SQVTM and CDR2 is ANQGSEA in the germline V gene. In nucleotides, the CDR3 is TGCAGCGGAAAGGGGGAAGTTGGCTACACCTTC. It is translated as CSGKGEVGYTF.